The text below deals with one T cell receptor beta chain. Participants' reported clinical history set cohort assignment. Cohort 3 recovered donors had two negative PCRs, clearance, or symptom resolution. These data originate in a study of blood T cell repertoires in COVID-19. About the research overall: Samples came from the United States, Italy and Spain, spanning acute and convalescent COVID-19. T cells, B-cell-depleted T cells, or PBMCs provided the cDNA or gDNA that served as material.

The CDR3 loop spans 16 amino acids. Between the trimmed V and J ends, which lost 4 bases and 5 bases, there was a span of 18 bases. Germline values: CDR1 LNHDA, CDR2 SQIVND (reference sequence). Generated by immunoSEQ multiplex PCR, the TCRdb table keeps only in-frame clones and is missing some. The sample has under 200,000 clones, 65% to 85% seen once. The material sequenced was PBMCs or T cells enriched from blood (not recorded which). V and J are TRBV19 and TRBJ1-5, with a weak D call TRBD1 (5 bases). This TCR derives from a woman in her sixties who had recovered from COVID-19. The CDR3 sequence is CASSTATEGWDQPQHF. CDR3 DNA: TGTGCCAGTAGTACCGCGACAGAAGGTTGGGATCAGCCCCAGCATTTT.